Following are 9 T cell receptor beta chains from one sample sequenced in a study of blood T cell repertoires in COVID-19. Clones were sequenced by immunoSEQ multiplex PCR, and TCRdb holds only the in-frame ones, with some missing. In the table there are roughly 190,000 clones, about 88% of which are singletons. The source material was PBMCs or T cells enriched from blood (not recorded which). These receptor sequences come from a woman aged 40 to 55 in a cohort exposed to, infected with or recovered from COVID-19 (not recorded which).

The chain carries TRBV7-9 and TRBJ2-1; tentatively, D is TRBD1 (7 bases). This CDR3 contains 13 residues. V was pared by 5 bases and J by 9 bases, with 14 bases between. CDR1 and CDR2 (germline): SEHNR, FQNEAQ (reference sequence). CDR3 coding DNA: TGTGCCAGCAGCACCCCAGGGGGGACTGAGCAGTTCTTC. Its translation is CASSTPGGTEQFF.

This clone has just one count. V and J are TRBV25-1 and TRBJ2-3; TRBD1 matches at 10 bases. The CDR3 runs to 16 residues. Germline CDR1 and CDR2: MGHDK and SYGVNS. V dropped 7 bases and J dropped 5; count of bases not matched to a gene: 12. The CDR3, as DNA: TGTGCCAGCAACAATCGGAGGGACAGGGGTAGAGATACGCAGTATTTT. Protein: CASNNRRDRGRDTQYF.

This chain links TRBV5-1 with TRBJ2-5; a weak D match, TRBD1 (5 bases). Between the trimmed V and J ends, which lost 3 bases and 0 bases, there was a span of 12 bases. The CDR3 contains 15 residues. Germline values: CDR1 SGHRS, CDR2 YFSETQ. CDR3 region: CASSSQGYHQETQYF. The CDR3 DNA follows: TGCGCCAGCAGCTCCCAGGGCTACCACCAAGAGACCCAGTACTTC. The full variable domain, rest sourced from reference TRBV5-1 and TRBJ2-5, is KAGVTQTPRYLIKTRGQQVTLSCSPISGHRSVSWYQQTPGQGLQFLFEYFSETQRNKGNFPGRFSGRQFSNSRSEMNVSTLELGDSALYLCASSSQGYHQETQYFGPGTRLLVL.

The gene calls are TRBV28 and TRBJ1-1; 8 positions agree with TRBD1. This CDR3 spans 14 amino acids. Germline CDR1 and CDR2: MDHEN and SYDVKM. V trimming: 2 bases; J trimming: 6 bases; junction bases outside the gene matches: 5. CDR3 loop: CASSLRAGGPEAFF. As DNA, the CDR3 is TGTGCCAGCAGTTTAAGGGCAGGGGGCCCTGAAGCTTTCTTT.

The chain recombines TRBV3-1 (or the pseudogene TRBV3-2) with TRBJ1-4, with D possibly TRBD1 on 6 matching bases. Looked up from germline, CDR1 is LGHDT and CDR2 is YNNKEL (reference sequence). The V gene lost 4 bases and the J gene lost 4 bases, with 10 bases spanning the gap. The CDR3 has 14 residues. CDR3 in amino acids: CASSPRQDNEKLFF. CDR3 nucleotide sequence: TGTGCCAGCAGCCCCCGACAGGATAATGAAAAACTGTTTTTT.

J is TRBJ2-7 and V is TRBV5-1, with 9 nucleotides matching TRBD1. The CDR3 totals 13 residues. The junction had 9 bases not matched to a gene; V was cut back by 3 bases and J by 11 bases. Germline lookup yields CDR1 SGHRS and CDR2 YFSETQ. In DNA, the CDR3 is TGCGCCAGCAGCTCGGGACAGGGCAACACTGAGTACTTC. Translation: CASSSGQGNTEYF.

The chain joins TRBV9 to TRBJ2-1, with 9 bases that match TRBD2. V lost 3 bases and J lost 7; bases outside the gene matches: 17. The CDR3 is 18 residues long. The germline gives CDR1 SGDLS, CDR2 YYNGEE. The CDR3 loop is CASSAPVRAAGGENEQFF. Written as DNA, the CDR3 is TGTGCCAGCAGCGCCCCCGTTCGGGCAGCGGGAGGCGAAAATGAGCAGTTCTTC.

The chain joins TRBV4-2 to TRBJ1-1; unclear D gene. Deletions cut 4 bases from V and 3 bases from J, with 9 bases between. The length of the CDR3 is 13 residues. The germline V gene encodes CDR1 LGHNA and CDR2 YNFKEQ. In nucleotides, the CDR3 is TGTGCCAGCAGCCTCCCCTTTTACACTGAAGCTTTCTTT. Amino acids: CASSLPFYTEAFF.

This clone was observed a handful of times. Written as DNA, the CDR3 is TGTGCCAGCAGTTCCGACTTACCTTACAGGGCCGAGCAGTACTTC. This translates into CASSSDLPYRAEQYF. This sequence joins TRBV6-5 and TRBJ2-7; D might be TRBD1 (6 bases). This CDR3 comprises 15 residues. The germline V gene has CDR1 MNHEY and CDR2 SVGAGI. Trimming took 4 bases from V and 6 from J, leaving 19 bases between them.